The clone carrying this T cell receptor (beta chain) was recorded a few times. The antigen remains unidentified. The data were obtained in a study of T cell responses to AZD1222 COVID-19 vaccine. Germline assignment: CDR1 MNHEY and CDR2 SVGAGI. Trimming left V 7 bases short and J 3 bases short, with 12 bases between. The CDR3 contains 13 residues. Study observations and caveats: Just six people given AZD1222 tested seropositive at baseline.

Only in-frame clones appear in the TCRdb table, and some are missing; sequencing was by immunoSEQ multiplex PCR. This sample yields 150,000 to 200,000 clones, of which about 92% are seen a single time; 0.9% to 1.2% belongs to the top ten. Pooled in the analysis were second doses at about 4 or about 12 weeks. The sequencing here drew on peripheral blood, taken 28 days after the second AZD1222 dose. This clonotype originated in an adult who received the AZD1222 COVID-19 vaccine. The genes are TRBV6-5 and TRBJ1-1; D uncertain. CDR3 protein: CASTEPWDTEAFF. For the CDR3, the DNA is TGTGCCAGCACCGAACCTTGGGACACTGAAGCTTTCTTT.